This TCR beta chain was observed in a study of T-cell memory formation after mild COVID-19. General study findings and limits: The study found contracting CD4+ clones mainly in CM and EM and contracting CD8+ clones in EMRA. A second wave expanding day 15 to 37 was CD4+-biased; contracting clones were balanced.

TCRdb analysed the 5' RACE reads with MiXCR anew, one entry per CDR3 protein. The table shows approximately 250,000 distinct CDR3 sequences, with approximately 15% occurring only once. The CDR3 runs 17 residues. Germline V gives CDR1 SSHAT, CDR2 FNYEAQ (reference sequence). With regard to this clonotype: Its antigen remains unidentified. One junction end disagrees with the germline gene, perhaps due to a read error.

The sequence was collected from a man younger than 35 who had mild COVID-19 (a few samples of this study predate the infection). Cell type and time point are not known. This sequence joins TRBV7-7 and TRBJ2-5; D is uncertain. Sequenced: PBMCs or a T cell subset sorted from them (not recorded which). CDR3 nucleotide sequence: TGTGCTAGCAGCTTACGACCGGCCGAGACCTTCCAAGAGACCCAGTACTTC. This encodes CASSLRPAETFQETQYF.